This TCR beta chain is from a study of response to subunit inactivated influenza vaccine. TCRdb called the RT-PCR reads again in MiXCR, with one record for every CDR3 protein. The sample includes more than 450,000 distinct CDR3 sequences, around 11% of them seen just once. This clonotype showed up many times. Germline V gene lookup returns CDR1 SGDLS and CDR2 YYNGEE. With 0 bases removed from V and 5 bases from J, the gap between germline ends came to 8 bases. The CDR3 extends over 13 amino acids. The data also belong to a second study, concerning T cells expressing NK-cell markers. That source adds: Researchers built TCR beta cDNA using 5'RACE template switching with UMIs. Sorted CD3+CD56+NKG2C+, CD3+CD56+NKG2C- and CD3+CD56-NKG2C+ T-cell subsets were beta-chain profiled. A few donors' CD3+CD56-NKG2C+ cells were dominated by the same clonotypes. Expanded NKG2C+ T cell clones were not confirmed as HCMV-specific.

This receptor was taken from a man aged 50 to 59 who received an inactivated influenza vaccine. Sequences were derived from PBMCs from blood, sampled on the day of vaccination. The chain combines TRBV9 with TRBJ1-1, with D hard to call. The DNA of the CDR3 is TGTGCCAGCAGCGTAGGCCGAGGGACTGAAGCTTTCTTT. It encodes CASSVGRGTEAFF. The full variable domain, in which reference TRBV9 and TRBJ1-1 provide the parts outside the CDR3, is DSGVTQTPKHLITATGQRVTLRCSPRSGDLSVYWYQQSLDQGLQFLIQYYNGEERAKGNILERFSAQQFPDLHSELNLSSLELGDSALYFCASSVGRGTEAFFGQGTRLTVV.